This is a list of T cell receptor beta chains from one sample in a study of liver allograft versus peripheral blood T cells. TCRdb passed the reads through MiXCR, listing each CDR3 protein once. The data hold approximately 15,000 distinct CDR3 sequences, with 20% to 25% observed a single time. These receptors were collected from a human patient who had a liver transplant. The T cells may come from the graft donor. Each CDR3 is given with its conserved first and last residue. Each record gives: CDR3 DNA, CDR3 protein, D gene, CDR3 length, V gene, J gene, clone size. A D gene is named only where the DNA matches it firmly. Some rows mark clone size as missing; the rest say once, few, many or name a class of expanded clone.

TGTGCCAGCAGTGACTCATGGGACTTCGGGTCCTACAATGAGCAGTTCTTC,CASSDSWDFGSYNEQFF,-,17,TRBV6-1,TRBJ2-1,large
TGTGCCAGCAGTTTATGGGCTAGCGGGGCTAACAATGAGCAGTTCTTC,CASSLWASGANNEQFF,TRBD2,16,TRBV27,TRBJ2-1,-
TGTGCCAGCTCACCCCTGGTCTCTGGGGAGCAGTACTTC,CASSPLVSGEQYF,-,13,TRBV18,TRBJ2-7,many
TGTGCCAGCAGTTTCGCCGGGTCGTCGAGGGAGACCCAGTACTTC,CASSFAGSSRETQYF,-,15,TRBV27,TRBJ2-5,few
TGTGCCAGCAGCGCCCAAGACACGGGAGGGAACCACAATGAGCAGTTCTTC,CASSAQDTGGNHNEQFF,TRBD2,17,TRBV5-5,TRBJ2-1,-
TGTGCCACCCGGGACAGGAAAAGCACAGATACGCAGTATTTT,CATRDRKSTDTQYF,TRBD1,14,TRBV15,TRBJ2-3,-
TGTGCCAGCAGCTTTACAGGTTCTGGAAACACCATATATTTT,CASSFTGSGNTIYF,-,14,TRBV5-5,TRBJ1-3,-
TGTGCCAGTACTGGGGGGCGCAGTGGTCAGCCCCAGCATTTT,CASTGGRSGQPQHF,-,14,TRBV19,TRBJ1-5,many
TGTGCCAGCAGGTCAGGGAACTGGGAAAAACTGTTTTTT,CASRSGNWEKLFF,-,13,TRBV28,TRBJ1-4,-
TGTGCCAGCAGTTACAGTGGAAGACGGATTAATGAAAAACTGTTTTTT,CASSYSGRRINEKLFF,-,16,TRBV6-2/TRBV6-3,TRBJ1-4,many
TGTGCCAGCAGCCCCCTCGTGGGCAGGGACTACAGAGCCAAAAACATTCAGTACTTC,CASSPLVGRDYRAKNIQYF,TRBD2,19,TRBV28,TRBJ2-4,-
TGTGCCACCAGCACTTGGGGAGGGGAGGGGGAGACCCAGTACTTC,CATSTWGGEGETQYF,TRBD2,15,TRBV15,TRBJ2-5,many
TGTGCCAGTAGTATAACCGCCGCCGGGACAGCCCACCAAGAGACCCAGTACTTC,CASSITAAGTAHQETQYF,TRBD1,18,TRBV19,TRBJ2-5,few
TGTGCCAGCAGCCGAATGTTCACAGCAAATCAGCCCCAGCATTTT,CASSRMFTANQPQHF,-,15,TRBV7-2,TRBJ1-5,many
TGTGCCAGCAGTGAAGGGACAGGGGCCGCCAGCCTCTACGAGCAGTACTTC,CASSEGTGAASLYEQYF,TRBD1,17,TRBV6-1,TRBJ2-7,-
TGCAGTGCCATTGACGGCGGGAAAGAGACCCAGTACTTC,CSAIDGGKETQYF,-,13,TRBV20-1,TRBJ2-5,few
TGTGCCACCAGCGGACGTAATTCACCCCTCCACTTT,CATSGRNSPLHF,-,12,TRBV15,TRBJ1-6,medium-sized
TGTGCCTGGAGTCGAGGTTTTAATCAGCCCCAGCATTTT,CAWSRGFNQPQHF,-,13,TRBV30,TRBJ1-5,few
TGTGCCAGCAGTTACGGCCCTCGGAGTCTTGACTATGGCTACACCTTC,CASSYGPRSLDYGYTF,-,16,TRBV6-5,TRBJ1-2,medium-sized
TGCAGTGCTAGAGTCCCTCAAGGTCATGGCTACACCTTC,CSARVPQGHGYTF,-,13,TRBV20-1,TRBJ1-2,-
TGTGCCAGCAGATTATTAGTGACAGGGAACACTGAAGCTTTCTTT,CASRLLVTGNTEAFF,-,15,TRBV27,TRBJ1-1,many
TGTGCCAGCAGCTTAGCTCCAGGGGGCAAAGTGTACGAGCAGTACTTC,CASSLAPGGKVYEQYF,TRBD1,16,TRBV7-2,TRBJ2-7,many
TGTGCCAGCAGCCGAGGACTTAGCATTAACTCCTACGAGCAGTACTTC,CASSRGLSINSYEQYF,-,16,TRBV5-6,TRBJ2-7,many
TGTGCCAGCACCGCAACAGGGCATTCGGCTGAAGCTTTCTTT,CASTATGHSAEAFF,-,14,TRBV27,TRBJ1-1,many
TGTGCCAGCAGCTCGTGGGGGGGGCGGACCGGGGAGCTGTTTTTT,CASSSWGGRTGELFF,-,15,TRBV7-3,TRBJ2-2,-
TGTGCCAGCAGCCCCTCGGTAGCGGGGGGGGAGAAGACCCAGTACTTC,CASSPSVAGGEKTQYF,TRBD2,16,TRBV7-9,TRBJ2-5,few